This T cell receptor (beta chain) was sequenced for a study of regulatory T cells in long-lasting Graves disease. In building TCR beta libraries, iRepertoire HTBI primers were used together with Arm-PCR of CDR3 regions. Via MiXCR, TCRdb re-called the multiplex PCR reads, giving one row per CDR3 protein. The sample consists of under 450,000 distinct CDR3 sequences, 23% of them appearing once. CDR1 DFQATT and CDR2 SNEGSKA come from the germline V gene (reference sequence). With V trimmed by 3 bases and J by 5 bases, 6 bases remained unmatched. The CDR3 covers 13 residues. This clonotype was seen many times. As to time point: persistent/refractory GD, antithyroid drugs over 5 years with positive TRAb. Construction of the TCR library relied on RNA isolated from PBMCs.

V and J are TRBV20-1 and TRBJ1-2; 7 nucleotides agree with TRBD1. The clonotype was recovered from a female donor with Graves disease. The input for sequencing was peripheral blood mononuclear cells (PBMCs), taken when the disease was refractory, from a patient treated with antithyroid drugs. The CDR3 sequence is CSASPQGEYGYTF. The CDR3, as DNA: TGCAGTGCTAGCCCTCAGGGGGAATATGGCTACACCTTC.